This T cell receptor beta chain was identified in a study of cytomegalovirus exposure and HLA in healthy donors. Findings and limits, study-wide: According to reports, the classifier identified cytomegalovirus status with high specificity and sensitivity. In an earlier analysis, productive rearrangement rates for most beta V segments clustered near 87% or 30%.

The PCR made use of 60 Vbeta and 13 Jbeta primers. The table came from immunoSEQ multiplex PCR; TCRdb's copy has only in-frame clones and leaves some out. The data show about 150,000 clones, roughly 82% seen once. To note about this clone: Its target is not known.

The V gene end was trimmed by 4 bases and the J gene end by 5 bases; junction bases not matched to a gene: 5. CDR3 length: 14 residues. Germline values: CDR1 SGHRS, CDR2 YFSETQ. The chain couples TRBV5-1 to TRBJ2-7; 11 nucleotides agree with TRBD1. This TCR was sampled from a man aged 25-40 years in good health and CMV-seropositive. The sample taken for sequencing was PBMCs. Written as DNA, the CDR3 is TGCGCCAGCAGCAGGTCGGGACAGGGGGACGAGCAGTACTTC. Protein product: CASSRSGQGDEQYF. The full variable domain, its missing parts supplied by reference TRBV5-1 and TRBJ2-7, is KAGVTQTPRYLIKTRGQQVTLSCSPISGHRSVSWYQQTPGQGLQFLFEYFSETQRNKGNFPGRFSGRQFSNSRSEMNVSTLELGDSALYLCASSRSGQGDEQYFGPGTRLTVT.